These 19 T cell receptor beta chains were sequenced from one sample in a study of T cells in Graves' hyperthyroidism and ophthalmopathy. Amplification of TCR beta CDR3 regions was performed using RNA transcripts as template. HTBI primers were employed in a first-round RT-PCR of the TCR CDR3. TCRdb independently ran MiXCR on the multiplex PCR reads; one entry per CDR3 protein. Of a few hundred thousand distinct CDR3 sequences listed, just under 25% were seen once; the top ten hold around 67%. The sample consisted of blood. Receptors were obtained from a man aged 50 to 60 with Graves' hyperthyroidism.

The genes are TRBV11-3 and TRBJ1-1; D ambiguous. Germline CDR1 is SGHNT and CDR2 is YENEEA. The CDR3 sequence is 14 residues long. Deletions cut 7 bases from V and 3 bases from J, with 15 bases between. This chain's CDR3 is CASNNGGLDTEAFF. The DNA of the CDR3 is TGTGCCAGCAACAACGGCGGCTTGGACACTGAAGCTTTCTTT.

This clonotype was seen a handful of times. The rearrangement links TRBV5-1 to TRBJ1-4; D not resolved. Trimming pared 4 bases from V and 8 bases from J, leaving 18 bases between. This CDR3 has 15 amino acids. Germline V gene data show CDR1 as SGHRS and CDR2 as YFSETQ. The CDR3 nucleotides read TGCGCCAGCAGCCTCGTCGGAAACCTAGGGGAAAAACTGTTTTTT. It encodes CASSLVGNLGEKLFF.

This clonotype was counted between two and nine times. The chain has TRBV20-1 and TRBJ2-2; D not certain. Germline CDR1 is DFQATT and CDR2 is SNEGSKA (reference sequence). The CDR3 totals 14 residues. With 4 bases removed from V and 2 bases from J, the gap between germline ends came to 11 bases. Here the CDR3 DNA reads TGCAGTGCTACACCGGACCAAAACACCGGGGAGCTGTTTTTT. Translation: CSATPDQNTGELFF.

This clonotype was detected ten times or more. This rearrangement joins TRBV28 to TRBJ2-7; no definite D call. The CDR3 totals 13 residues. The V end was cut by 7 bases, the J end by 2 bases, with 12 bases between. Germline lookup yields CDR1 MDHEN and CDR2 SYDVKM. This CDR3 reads CASTSLRTYEQYF. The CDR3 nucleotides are TGTGCCAGCACCTCCCTGAGAACCTACGAGCAGTACTTC.

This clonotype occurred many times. The DNA for the CDR3 is TGTGCCAGCAGCCAACTGGAGTACGAGCAGTACTTC. Protein sequence: CASSQLEYEQYF. The chain combines TRBV14 with TRBJ2-7; D is undetermined. Germline V gene data show CDR1 as SGHDN and CDR2 as FVKESK. CDR3 length: 12 amino acids. The germline V and J ends were trimmed by 2 bases and 4 bases, with 6 bases remaining between them.

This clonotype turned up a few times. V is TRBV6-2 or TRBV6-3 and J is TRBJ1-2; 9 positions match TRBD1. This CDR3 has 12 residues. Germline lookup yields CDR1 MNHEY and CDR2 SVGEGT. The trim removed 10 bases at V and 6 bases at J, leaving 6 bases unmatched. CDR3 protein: CATVGQGNGYTF. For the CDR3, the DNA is TGTGCCACCGTCGGACAGGGGAATGGCTACACCTTC.

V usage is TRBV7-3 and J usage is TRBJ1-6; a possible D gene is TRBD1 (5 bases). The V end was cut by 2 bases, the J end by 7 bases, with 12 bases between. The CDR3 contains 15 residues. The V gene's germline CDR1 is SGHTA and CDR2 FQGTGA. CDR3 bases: TGTGCCAGCAGCTTATTGTCATGGGGGAATTCACCCCTCCACTTT. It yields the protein CASSLLSWGNSPLHF.

The CDR3 DNA reads TGTGCCAGCAGCGGGGGGTGGGGACAGGAAAACTACGAGCAGTACTTC. It yields the protein CASSGGWGQENYEQYF. This chain uses TRBV13 with TRBJ2-7; 8 nucleotides agree with TRBD1. Germline V CDR1 and CDR2: PRHDT, FYEKMQ (reference sequence). The CDR3 runs to 16 residues. J lost 3 bases, V lost 5 bases, and 12 bases had no gene match.

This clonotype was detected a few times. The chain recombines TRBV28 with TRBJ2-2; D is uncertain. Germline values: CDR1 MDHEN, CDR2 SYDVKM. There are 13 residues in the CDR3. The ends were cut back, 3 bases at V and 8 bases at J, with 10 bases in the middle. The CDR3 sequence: CASSFQFRGELFF. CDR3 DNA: TGTGCCAGCAGTTTTCAGTTTCGGGGGGAGCTGTTTTTT.

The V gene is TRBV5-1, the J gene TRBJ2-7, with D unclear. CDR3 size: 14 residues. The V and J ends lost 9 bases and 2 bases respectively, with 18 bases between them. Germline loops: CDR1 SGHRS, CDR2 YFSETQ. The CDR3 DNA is TGCGCCATAGGGCCTAGAAGCGTCACCTACGAGCAGTACTTC. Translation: CAIGPRSVTYEQYF.

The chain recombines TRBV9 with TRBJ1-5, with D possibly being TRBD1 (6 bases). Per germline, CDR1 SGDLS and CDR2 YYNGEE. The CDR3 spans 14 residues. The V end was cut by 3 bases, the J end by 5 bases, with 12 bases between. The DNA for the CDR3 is TGTGCCAGCAGCGGTACAGGGAGGGATCAGCCCCAGCATTTT. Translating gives CASSGTGRDQPQHF.

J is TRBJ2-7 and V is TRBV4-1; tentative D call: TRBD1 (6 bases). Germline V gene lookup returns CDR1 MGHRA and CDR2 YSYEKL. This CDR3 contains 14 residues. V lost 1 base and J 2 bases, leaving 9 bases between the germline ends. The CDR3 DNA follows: TGCGCCAGCAGCCAAGCGCACAGGGCCTACGAGCAGTACTTC. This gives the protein CASSQAHRAYEQYF.

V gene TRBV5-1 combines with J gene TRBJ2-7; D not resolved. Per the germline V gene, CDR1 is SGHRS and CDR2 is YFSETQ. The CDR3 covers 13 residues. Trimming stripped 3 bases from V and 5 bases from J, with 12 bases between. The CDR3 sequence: CASSSDWGNEQYF. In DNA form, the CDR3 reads TGCGCCAGCAGCTCGGATTGGGGAAACGAGCAGTACTTC.

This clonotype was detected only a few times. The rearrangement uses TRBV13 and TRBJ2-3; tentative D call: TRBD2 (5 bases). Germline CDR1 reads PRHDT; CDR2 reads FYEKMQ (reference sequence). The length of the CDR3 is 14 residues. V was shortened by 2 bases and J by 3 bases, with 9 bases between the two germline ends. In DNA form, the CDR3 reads TGTGCCAGCAGCTTAAGGTGGGAGACAGATACGCAGTATTTT. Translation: CASSLRWETDTQYF.

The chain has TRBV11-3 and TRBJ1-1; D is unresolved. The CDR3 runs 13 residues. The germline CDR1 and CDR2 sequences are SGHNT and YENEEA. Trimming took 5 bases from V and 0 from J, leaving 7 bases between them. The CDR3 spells CASSPDLNTEAFF. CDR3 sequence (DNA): TGTGCCAGCAGCCCAGATTTGAACACTGAAGCTTTCTTT.

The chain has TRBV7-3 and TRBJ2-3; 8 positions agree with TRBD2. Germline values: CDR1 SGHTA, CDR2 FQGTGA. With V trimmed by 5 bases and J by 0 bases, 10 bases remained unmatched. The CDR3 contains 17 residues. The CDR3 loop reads CASSPKTSVTSTDTQYF. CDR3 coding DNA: TGTGCCAGCAGCCCCAAGACTAGCGTAACCAGCACAGATACGCAGTATTTT.

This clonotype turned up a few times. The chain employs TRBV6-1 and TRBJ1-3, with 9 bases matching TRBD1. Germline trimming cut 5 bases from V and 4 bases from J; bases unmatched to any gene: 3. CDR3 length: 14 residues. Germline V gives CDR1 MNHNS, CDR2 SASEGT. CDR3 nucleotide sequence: TGTGCCAGCAGTTTGACAGGGGGAGGAAACACCATATATTTT. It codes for CASSLTGGGNTIYF.

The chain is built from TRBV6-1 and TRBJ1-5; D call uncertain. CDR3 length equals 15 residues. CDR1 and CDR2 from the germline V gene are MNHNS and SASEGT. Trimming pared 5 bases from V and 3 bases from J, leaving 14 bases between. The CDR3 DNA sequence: TGTGCCAGCAGTAGTCCGACGGCCTCCAATCAGCCCCAGCATTTT. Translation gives CASSSPTASNQPQHF.

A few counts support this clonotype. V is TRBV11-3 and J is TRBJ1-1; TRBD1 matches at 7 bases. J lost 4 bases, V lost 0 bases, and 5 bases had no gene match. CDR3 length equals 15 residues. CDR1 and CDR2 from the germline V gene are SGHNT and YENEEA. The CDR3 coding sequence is TGTGCCAGCAGCTTAGAAAGGGGGCTAGGCACTGAAGCTTTCTTT. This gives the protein CASSLERGLGTEAFF.